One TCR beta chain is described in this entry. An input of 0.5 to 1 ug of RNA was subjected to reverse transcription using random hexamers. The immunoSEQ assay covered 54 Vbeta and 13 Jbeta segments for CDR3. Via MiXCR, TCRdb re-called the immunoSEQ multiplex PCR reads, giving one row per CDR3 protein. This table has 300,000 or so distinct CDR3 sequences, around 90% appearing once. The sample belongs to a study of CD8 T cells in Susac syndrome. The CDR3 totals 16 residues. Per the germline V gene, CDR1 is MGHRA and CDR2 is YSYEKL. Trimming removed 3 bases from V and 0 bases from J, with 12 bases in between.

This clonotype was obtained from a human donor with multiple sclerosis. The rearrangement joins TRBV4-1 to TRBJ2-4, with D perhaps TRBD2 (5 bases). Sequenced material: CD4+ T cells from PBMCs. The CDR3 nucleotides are TGCGCCAGCAGCCAGCACGGGATTCTAGCCAAAAACATTCAGTACTTC. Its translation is CASSQHGILAKNIQYF.